A single sample gave rise to the 25 T cell receptor beta chains below, sequenced in a study of cytomegalovirus exposure and HLA in healthy donors. Measured with immunoSEQ multiplex PCR; TCRdb has only the in-frame clones, and not every one. The profile shows about 65,000 clones, about 94% of them singletons. Sample: PBMCs. These receptors were obtained from a man aged 18-30 years in good health and CMV-seropositive.

V is TRBV4-1 and J is TRBJ1-2, with a possible D match to TRBD1 (5 bases). The V gene lost 3 bases and the J gene lost 4 bases, with 15 bases spanning the gap. Germline V gives CDR1 MGHRA, CDR2 YSYEKL. The CDR3 extends over 15 amino acids. CDR3 protein: CASSHGRAGRYGYTF. CDR3 in DNA: TGCGCCAGCAGCCACGGTCGGGCAGGGCGCTATGGCTACACCTTC.

This chain's CDR3 is CASSPQDRVYEQYF. For the CDR3, the DNA is TGTGCCAGCAGCCCTCAGGACAGGGTTTACGAGCAGTACTTC. The rearrangement joins TRBV7-9 to TRBJ2-7; the match to TRBD1 covers 8 bases. The junction had 7 bases not matched to a gene; V was cut back by 5 bases and J by 4 bases. This CDR3 has 14 amino acids. CDR1 and CDR2 from the germline V gene are SEHNR and FQNEAQ (reference sequence).

The chain links TRBV6-6 to TRBJ1-1; TRBD1 is a possible D gene (5 bases). V lost 5 bases and J 1 base, leaving 14 bases between the germline ends. Germline CDR1 is MNHNY and CDR2 is SVGAGI (reference sequence). The CDR3 runs 15 residues. CDR3 nucleotide sequence: TGTGCCAGCAGTCCAGGTGGGGGGGGGAACACTGAAGCTTTCTTT. Translating gives CASSPGGGGNTEAFF.

The chain has TRBV10-3 and TRBJ1-6; the D gene is possibly TRBD1 (6 bases). There are 16 residues in the CDR3. The V end was cut by 3 bases, the J end by 9 bases, with 18 bases between. Germline CDR1 ENHRY, CDR2 SYGVKD. CDR3 sequence reads: CAISETGGQSTSPLHF. In DNA form, the CDR3 reads TGTGCCATCAGTGAAACGGGGGGACAAAGTACTTCACCCCTCCACTTT.

V is TRBV7-3 and J is TRBJ2-2; D is undetermined. CDR3 size: 14 residues. The V gene's germline CDR1 is SGHTA and CDR2 FQGTGA. With 5 bases removed from V and 2 bases from J, the gap between germline ends came to 9 bases. CDR3 nucleotides: TGTGCCAGCAGCCCCCGCAGAAACACCGGGGAGCTGTTTTTT. Its translation is CASSPRRNTGELFF.

The chain carries TRBV28 and TRBJ2-7; D is possibly TRBD2 (5 bases). The germline V gene has CDR1 MDHEN and CDR2 SYDVKM. The CDR3 has 12 amino acids. The V gene lost 3 bases and the J gene lost 7 bases, with 10 bases spanning the gap. The CDR3, as DNA: TGTGCCAGCAGTTTCGGAGGTCTTGAGCAGTACTTC. Translated: CASSFGGLEQYF.

The chain combines TRBV28 with TRBJ2-7; D is perhaps TRBD2 (6 bases). The CDR3 has 14 residues. Germline V CDR1 and CDR2: MDHEN, SYDVKM. Trimming shortened V by 6 bases and J by 0 bases, and 12 bases separated the two germline ends. The DNA of the CDR3 is TGTGCCAGCAGGAACACCGGGAGCTCCTACGAGCAGTACTTC. Protein: CASRNTGSSYEQYF.

This clone has just one count. The chain recombines TRBV5-1 with TRBJ2-1, with TRBD1 identical over 8 bases. The CDR3 has 14 amino acids. With V trimmed by 4 bases and J by 4 bases, 4 bases remained unmatched. Germline assignment: CDR1 SGHRS and CDR2 YFSETQ. The CDR3 DNA reads TGCGCCAGCAGCGCCGGGACAGGATACAATGAGCAGTTCTTC. Its protein is CASSAGTGYNEQFF.

The chain uses TRBV11-3 and TRBJ1-3; D is undetermined. The CDR3 sequence is 11 residues long. V was clipped by 8 bases and J by 3 bases, with 5 bases between them. Germline CDR1 and CDR2: SGHNT and YENEEA. CDR3 in amino acids: CASSNGNTIYF. The CDR3 region has the DNA TGTGCCAGCTCAAATGGAAACACCATATATTTT.

V and J are TRBV11-1 and TRBJ2-7; 8 nucleotides agree with TRBD2. This CDR3 is 15 amino acids long. CDR1 and CDR2 from the germline V gene are SGHAT and FQDESV (reference sequence). Trimming cost V 2 bases and J 4 bases; bases outside gene matches: 7. CDR3 coding DNA: TGTGCCAGCAGCTTACTCCTAGCGGGTGGATACGAGCAGTACTTC. Its protein is CASSLLLAGGYEQYF.

This chain joins TRBV18 and TRBJ1-1, with 10 bases identical to TRBD1. CDR3 length: 17 amino acids. The germline V gene has CDR1 KGHSH and CDR2 LQKENI. V shed 4 bases and J 0 bases; nucleotides not matched to a gene: 8. CDR3 protein: CASSHQTGGVLNTEAFF. The CDR3 nucleotides are TGTGCCAGCTCACATCAGACAGGGGGCGTTCTGAACACTGAAGCTTTCTTT.

The chain employs TRBV28 and TRBJ1-5; unclear D gene. The V end was cut by 2 bases, the J end by 0 bases, with 14 bases between. Looked up from germline, CDR1 is MDHEN and CDR2 is SYDVKM. The CDR3 is 17 residues long. The CDR3 sequence: CASSLSPGTYSNQPQHF. In DNA, the CDR3 is TGTGCCAGCAGTTTAAGTCCAGGAACTTATAGCAATCAGCCCCAGCATTTT.

The chain recombines TRBV19 with TRBJ1-1; a possible D gene is TRBD1 (6 bases). Germline V gene data show CDR1 as LNHDA and CDR2 as SQIVND (reference sequence). This CDR3 comprises 13 residues. Trimming stripped 5 bases from V and 4 bases from J, with 11 bases between. CDR3 residues: CASSLGQRTEAFF. CDR3 nucleotide sequence: TGTGCCAGTAGTCTTGGACAGCGCACTGAAGCTTTCTTT.

The gene calls are TRBV5-4 and TRBJ2-5; 8 positions agree with TRBD1. The CDR3 extends over 14 amino acids. The V gene's germline CDR1 is SGHNT and CDR2 YYREEE (reference sequence). V shed 4 bases, J shed 4 bases, and the junction held 6 bases outside the gene matches. The CDR3 sequence: CASSARDRLETQYF. CDR3 nucleotide sequence: TGTGCCAGCAGCGCTCGGGACAGGCTAGAGACCCAGTACTTC. Based on the CDR3 plus reference TRBV5-4 and TRBJ2-5, the full variable domain is ETGVTQSPTHLIKTRGQQVTLRCSSQSGHNTVSWYQQALGQGPQFIFQYYREEENGRGNFPPRFSGLQFPNYSSELNVNALELDDSALYLCASSARDRLETQYFGPGTRLLVL.

The gene calls are TRBV18 and TRBJ2-7; D is possibly TRBD1 (8 bases). Germline V gene sequence: CDR1 KGHSH, CDR2 LQKENI. There are 16 residues in the CDR3. V was clipped by 2 bases and J by 7 bases, with 21 bases between them. CDR3 residues: CASSPSGTGGVGEQYF. The CDR3 bases are TGTGCCAGCTCACCAAGCGGGACAGGTGGGGTTGGTGAGCAGTACTTC.

The chain carries TRBV27 and TRBJ2-2, with D tentatively TRBD1 (5 bases). Trimming took off 1 base at V and 6 bases at J, with 9 bases between the two ends. CDR1 is MNHEY, CDR2 SMNVEV, per germline (reference sequence). The CDR3 sequence is 14 residues long. DNA for the CDR3: TGTGCCAGCAGTTTATTCCAGGGTCCCGGGGAGCTGTTTTTT. Encoded protein: CASSLFQGPGELFF.

V is TRBV7-9 and J is TRBJ2-7; unclear D gene. The CDR3 runs 15 residues. Deletions cut 1 base from V and 5 bases from J, with 15 bases between. The germline gives CDR1 SEHNR, CDR2 FQNEAQ (reference sequence). In DNA, the CDR3 is TGTGCCAGCAGCTTAGGACCGACTTTGCTGCACGAGCAGTACTTC. Encoded protein: CASSLGPTLLHEQYF.

The chain couples TRBV29-1 to TRBJ1-4; unclear D gene. Germline CDR1 and CDR2: SQVTM and ANQGSEA. Trimming stripped 4 bases from V and 5 bases from J, with 17 bases between. This CDR3 spans 15 amino acids. In nucleotides, the CDR3 is TGCAGCGTTGCGGGCGGGATCGGAAGGAATGAAAAACTGTTTTTT. It codes for CSVAGGIGRNEKLFF.

This chain links TRBV30 with TRBJ2-5; no firm D call. Per the germline V gene, CDR1 is GTSNPN and CDR2 is SVGIG (reference sequence). The V end lost 2 bases, the J end lost 7 bases, and 20 bases lay between the germline ends. CDR3 length: 15 residues. The CDR3 DNA reads TGTGCCTGGAGTAGCTCTCCTCGTGTTGTTGGGACCCAGTACTTC. It specifies CAWSSSPRVVGTQYF.

The chain couples TRBV27 to TRBJ2-3, with D possibly matching TRBD1 (6 bases). This CDR3 is built from 14 residues. Germline CDR1 MNHEY, CDR2 SMNVEV (reference sequence). V lost 5 bases, J lost 6 bases, and 15 bases lay in between. The CDR3 DNA is TGTGCCAGCAGTACCAGGACAGTGCTCGATACGCAGTATTTT. This gives the protein CASSTRTVLDTQYF.

The V and J genes are TRBV9 and TRBJ2-7, with a weak D call TRBD1 (5 bases). Germline values: CDR1 SGDLS, CDR2 YYNGEE. Between the trimmed V and J ends, which lost 0 bases and 7 bases, there was a span of 17 bases. This CDR3 comprises 15 residues. DNA for the CDR3: TGTGCCAGCAGCGTAGAGGGCAGGGAAGTTGAAGAGCAGTACTTC. Its translation is CASSVEGREVEEQYF. The full variable domain, its missing parts supplied by reference TRBV9 and TRBJ2-7, is DSGVTQTPKHLITATGQRVTLRCSPRSGDLSVYWYQQSLDQGLQFLIQYYNGEERAKGNILERFSAQQFPDLHSELNLSSLELGDSALYFCASSVEGREVEEQYFGPGTRLTVT.

This chain joins TRBV7-8 and TRBJ2-1; 9 bases line up with TRBD2. This CDR3 is 15 amino acids long. V was pared by 6 bases and J by 5 bases, with 8 bases of the junction left unmatched. The germline CDR1 and CDR2 sequences are SGHVS and FQNEAQ. For the CDR3, the DNA is TGTGCCAGCAGAACCTATGCGGGGGGGGACAATGAGCAGTTCTTC. Translated, it gives CASRTYAGGDNEQFF.

The chain joins TRBV6-5 to TRBJ2-7, with no clear D. Germline values: CDR1 MNHEY, CDR2 SVGAGI. V lost 6 bases and J 7 bases, leaving 10 bases between the germline ends. This CDR3 is 11 amino acids long. The CDR3 nucleotides are TGTGCCAGCAGCCATTCCCGGGAGCAGTACTTC. It yields the protein CASSHSREQYF.

The chain joins TRBV27 to TRBJ2-3, with D maybe TRBD2 (5 bases). Germline CDR1 is MNHEY and CDR2 is SMNVEV (reference sequence). V was shortened by 4 bases and J by 8 bases, with 7 bases between the two germline ends. The CDR3 consists of 11 residues. CDR3 nucleotide sequence: TGTGCCAGCAGTTCCGGAGGTACGCAGTATTTT. Its protein product is CASSSGGTQYF.

The genes are TRBV2 and TRBJ2-7, with 10 bases identical to TRBD1. The CDR3 length is 15 residues. In germline, CDR1 is SNHLY, CDR2 FYNNEI. After removal of 6 bases from V and 1 base from J, the junction contained 6 bases not matched to a gene. The CDR3 DNA sequence: TGTGCCAGCAGACTGACAGGGGGCCAATCCTACGAGCAGTACTTC. Amino acids: CASRLTGGQSYEQYF.